Shown below are 4 T cell receptor beta chains from a single sample sequenced in a study of blood T cell repertoires in COVID-19. The repertoire was sequenced with immunoSEQ multiplex PCR; TCRdb's copy has only in-frame clones and lacks some. The sample holds approximately 310,000 clones, roughly 86% seen once. Source material: peripheral blood. These receptors were taken from a woman aged 45-60 years who had recovered from COVID-19.

The chain uses TRBV2 and TRBJ1-5; possible D gene TRBD1, 5 bases. CDR3 length: 15 amino acids. Germline V lookup: CDR1 SNHLY, CDR2 FYNNEI. Between the trimmed V and J ends, which lost 10 bases and 4 bases, there was a span of 20 bases. CDR3 region: CATAVGGTANQPQHF. In DNA, the CDR3 is TGTGCCACCGCCGTAGGAGGGACCGCTAATCAGCCCCAGCATTTT.

This clone was recorded only once. CDR3 amino acids: CASSPTGGSGYTF. The DNA for the CDR3 is TGTGCCAGCAGCCCCACAGGGGGTTCTGGCTACACCTTC. The chain carries TRBV6-5 and TRBJ1-2; 8 positions agree with TRBD1. Losses at the gene ends were 6 bases for V and 7 bases for J; bases not matched to a gene: 7. Germline-derived CDR1 and CDR2 are MNHEY and SVGAGI. The CDR3 length is 13 residues.

The chain carries TRBV7-8 and TRBJ2-5; D is undetermined. Germline CDR1 and CDR2: SGHVS and FQNEAQ. The CDR3 totals 13 residues. Trimming took 7 bases from V and 7 from J, leaving 16 bases between them. The DNA for the CDR3 is TGTGCCAGCACCCCCCGTAGTAGTATGACCCAGTACTTC. Translated: CASTPRSSMTQYF.

The chain is built from TRBV20-1 and TRBJ1-2, with D maybe TRBD1 (6 bases). The CDR3 runs to 13 residues. CDR1 DFQATT and CDR2 SNEGSKA come from the germline V gene (reference sequence). Trimming removed 3 bases from V and 4 bases from J, with 12 bases in between. CDR3 sequence reads: CSASRQESYGYTF. CDR3 nucleotide sequence: TGCAGTGCTAGTAGACAGGAGTCCTATGGCTACACCTTC.